One sample yielded the 32 T cell receptor beta chains listed below, sequenced in a study of blood T cell repertoires in COVID-19. Sequenced by immunoSEQ multiplex PCR; TCRdb stores in-frame clones only, minus some. Here the sample spans 290,000 or so clones, approximately 89% being singletons. The material sequenced was PBMCs or T cells enriched from blood (not recorded which). Every receptor here comes from a woman aged 18-29 years who had recovered from COVID-19.

This clone was detected only a few times. This chain joins TRBV18 and TRBJ2-7; 9 nucleotides line up with TRBD1. The ends lost 5 bases at V and 4 bases at J; junction bases unmatched: 6. CDR3 length: 14 amino acids. Germline CDR1 KGHSH, CDR2 LQKENI. The CDR3 coding sequence is TGTGCCAGCTCAGCCGGGACAGGGCCTTACGAGCAGTACTTC. Translated: CASSAGTGPYEQYF.

Only one count was recorded for this clone. The genes are TRBV9 and TRBJ1-6, with 7 bases matching TRBD1. Germline-derived CDR1 and CDR2 are SGDLS and YYNGEE. This CDR3 spans 19 amino acids. With V trimmed by 3 bases and J by 0 bases, 12 bases remained unmatched. This CDR3 is CASSGPPRAGGSYNSPLHF. The CDR3 DNA follows: TGTGCCAGCAGCGGCCCCCCCCGGGCAGGGGGCTCCTATAATTCACCCCTCCACTTT.

This chain joins TRBV18 and TRBJ2-7, with 12 bases fitting TRBD2. V trimming: 2 bases; J trimming: 1 base; junction bases outside the gene matches: 0. CDR1 KGHSH and CDR2 LQKENI come from the germline V gene. The CDR3 covers 15 residues. For the CDR3, the DNA is TGTGCCAGCTCACCAACTAGCGGGGGGTCCTACGAGCAGTACTTC. It translates to CASSPTSGGSYEQYF. The full variable domain, its missing parts supplied by reference TRBV18 and TRBJ2-7, is NAGVMQNPRHLVRRRGQEARLRCSPMKGHSHVYWYRQLPEEGLKFMVYLQKENIIDESGMPKERFSAEFPKEGPSILRIQQVVRGDSAAYFCASSPTSGGSYEQYFGPGTRLTVT.

The chain joins TRBV18 to TRBJ1-1; 10 nucleotides agree with TRBD1. The CDR3 is made up of 15 amino acids. V lost 3 bases and J lost 3; bases outside the gene matches: 4. Germline V CDR1 and CDR2: KGHSH, LQKENI. The CDR3 loop is CASSPTGTGDTEAFF. CDR3 DNA: TGTGCCAGCTCACCCACCGGGACAGGGGACACTGAAGCTTTCTTT.

The chain joins TRBV24-1 to TRBJ2-5; D unclear. Trimming pared 3 bases from V and 2 bases from J, leaving 6 bases between. The CDR3 is made up of 13 amino acids. CDR1 is KGHDR and CDR2 is SFDVKD in the germline V gene. The CDR3 sequence: CATSDPPQETQYF. The CDR3 bases are TGTGCCACCAGTGATCCCCCTCAAGAGACCCAGTACTTC.

The V and J genes are TRBV15 and TRBJ2-2; D possibly corresponds to TRBD2 (5 bases). The germline gives CDR1 LNHNV, CDR2 YYDKDF (reference sequence). Trimming pared 0 bases from V and 1 base from J, leaving 9 bases between. This CDR3 is 16 amino acids long. CDR3 coding DNA: TGTGCCACCAGCAGAGAGTCCGGGGTGAACACCGGGGAGCTGTTTTTT. Its translation: CATSRESGVNTGELFF.

The chain combines TRBV27 with TRBJ2-7, with TRBD1 matching over 8 bases. CDR1 and CDR2 from the germline V gene are MNHEY and SMNVEV (reference sequence). V was clipped by 3 bases and J by 8 bases; unmatched bases: 9. CDR3 length equals 14 residues. Written as DNA, the CDR3 is TGTGCCAGCAGTTTTGCGCTGACAGGGGCTAAGCAGTACTTC. Translation gives CASSFALTGAKQYF.

CDR3 protein: CASGFSGEGEWDNEQFF. DNA of the CDR3: TGTGCTAGTGGTTTCTCGGGGGAGGGGGAGTGGGACAATGAGCAGTTCTTC. The chain has TRBV12-5 and TRBJ2-1; weak D call: TRBD2 (7 bases). CDR3 length: 17 amino acids. Germline CDR1 reads LGHNT; CDR2 reads FRNRAP. V lost 3 bases and J 5 bases, leaving 20 bases between the germline ends.

The chain couples TRBV23-1 to TRBJ1-4, with 7 bases identical to TRBD1. TRBV23-1 carries the ORF label, with uncertain function. Germline trimming cut 7 bases from V and 8 bases from J; bases unmatched to any gene: 22. CDR3 length: 18 residues. The CDR3: CASNLRGPRGRVGEKLFF. DNA for the CDR3: TGCGCCAGCAACCTAAGGGGGCCCCGGGGGCGGGTCGGGGAAAAACTGTTTTTT.

This sequence joins TRBV6-5 and TRBJ1-5, with a possible D match to TRBD1 (5 bases). There are 14 residues in the CDR3. V gave up 6 bases and J gave up 7 bases, with 16 bases separating them. Germline loops: CDR1 MNHEY, CDR2 SVGAGI. The CDR3, as DNA: TGTGCCAGCAGGATCCACAGGTTGGGACAGCCCCAGCATTTT. Translated: CASRIHRLGQPQHF.

The genes are TRBV10-3 and TRBJ2-7, with 7 bases matching TRBD1. The germline gives CDR1 ENHRY, CDR2 SYGVKD. The CDR3 spans 14 residues. Germline trimming cut 0 bases from V and 6 bases from J; bases unmatched to any gene: 5. This chain's CDR3 is CAISESMDRSEQYF. In DNA, the CDR3 is TGTGCCATCAGTGAGTCCATGGACAGGAGCGAGCAGTACTTC.

The chain has TRBV9 and TRBJ2-7; TRBD1 matches at 9 bases. Per the germline V gene, CDR1 is SGDLS and CDR2 is YYNGEE. CDR3 size: 15 residues. Germline trimming cut 3 bases from V and 1 base from J; bases unmatched to any gene: 5. The CDR3 nucleotides read TGTGCCAGCAGCGAGGGGGGGACAGGGTCCTACGAGCAGTACTTC. Translating gives CASSEGGTGSYEQYF.

A single count supports this clone. V gene TRBV3-1 (or the pseudogene TRBV3-2) combines with J gene TRBJ2-1; 9 nucleotides line up with TRBD2. This CDR3 spans 21 amino acids. Germline CDR1 is LGHDT and CDR2 is YNNKEL (reference sequence). Trimming took 4 bases from V and 4 from J; bases not matched to a gene: 23. The CDR3 sequence: CASSLRLAAFPDPYTYNEQFF. CDR3 DNA sequence: TGTGCCAGCAGCCTCAGACTAGCGGCATTCCCCGACCCCTACACTTACAATGAGCAGTTCTTC.

This clone came up many times. This sequence joins TRBV7-2 and TRBJ1-6, with D possibly TRBD1 on 6 matching bases. V was cut by 1 base and J by 3 bases, with 10 bases left in between. In germline, CDR1 is SGHTA, CDR2 FQGNSA. This CDR3 has 16 residues. The CDR3 DNA reads TGTGCCAGCAGCTTAGATACAGGGCTCTATAATTCACCCCTCCACTTT. Translating gives CASSLDTGLYNSPLHF.

The chain is built from TRBV4-1 and TRBJ2-1, with D maybe TRBD1 (6 bases). Trimming cost V 2 bases and J 9 bases, with 14 bases left between them. Germline V gene sequence: CDR1 MGHRA, CDR2 YSYEKL. The CDR3 spans 14 residues. The CDR3 is CASSQRTTGSEQFF. The CDR3 coding sequence is TGCGCCAGCAGCCAACGGACCACAGGGAGTGAGCAGTTCTTC.

The chain is built from TRBV5-1 and TRBJ2-7, with a tentative D call TRBD2 (7 bases). Germline-derived CDR1 and CDR2 are SGHRS and YFSETQ. The CDR3 loop spans 12 amino acids. Trimming removed 0 bases from V and 8 bases from J, with 9 bases in between. The chain's CDR3 is CASSLEGGQQYF. CDR3 DNA: TGCGCCAGCAGCTTGGAGGGGGGGCAGCAGTACTTC.

The rearrangement uses TRBV9 and TRBJ2-1; possible D gene TRBD1, 6 bases. The V end lost 1 base, the J end lost 8 bases, and 22 bases lay between the germline ends. The CDR3 is 17 residues long. Germline V CDR1 and CDR2: SGDLS, YYNGEE. The CDR3 DNA follows: TGTGCCAGCAGCGTACGGGACACCATCCCGAGGGTCCATGAGCAGTTCTTC. Its translation: CASSVRDTIPRVHEQFF.

This rearrangement joins TRBV6-6 to TRBJ2-1, with 13 nucleotides matching TRBD2. This CDR3 region has 15 residues. Germline CDR1 reads MNHNY; CDR2 reads SVGAGI (reference sequence). V lost 8 bases to trimming and J lost 3 bases; unmatched junction nucleotides: 4. The CDR3 DNA sequence: TGTGCCAGCTGGACTAGCGGGGGATTCTACAATGAGCAGTTCTTC. Translation: CASWTSGGFYNEQFF.

This clone has just one count. This chain joins TRBV24-1 and TRBJ2-3, with 8 bases identical to TRBD1. Germline values: CDR1 KGHDR, CDR2 SFDVKD. With 3 bases clipped from V and 2 bases from J, the junction kept 6 bases outside the gene matches. This CDR3 is built from 16 residues. CDR3 loop: CATSDGGRGLTDTQYF. DNA for the CDR3: TGTGCCACCAGTGATGGGGGCAGGGGGCTCACAGATACGCAGTATTTT.

V usage is TRBV9 and J usage is TRBJ1-2; TRBD1 matches 7 bases. Unmatched junction bases numbered 9, after V lost 3 bases and J lost 7 bases. The germline CDR1 and CDR2 sequences are SGDLS and YYNGEE. The CDR3 extends over 14 amino acids. CDR3 coding DNA: TGTGCCAGCAGCGGCCCGACAGGGTTGGGTGGCTACACCTTC. Encoded protein: CASSGPTGLGGYTF. The full variable domain, its missing parts supplied by reference TRBV9 and TRBJ1-2, is DSGVTQTPKHLITATGQRVTLRCSPRSGDLSVYWYQQSLDQGLQFLIQYYNGEERAKGNILERFSAQQFPDLHSELNLSSLELGDSALYFCASSGPTGLGGYTFGSGTRLTVV.

This clone has only a few counts. This chain connects TRBV11-3 to TRBJ2-2, with D tentatively TRBD1 (5 bases). The CDR3 sequence is 14 residues long. The V end lost 2 bases, the J end lost 6 bases, and 10 bases lay between the germline ends. CDR1 and CDR2 from the germline V gene are SGHNT and YENEEA. As DNA, the CDR3 is TGTGCCAGCAGCTTAATAGGGGCGGCCGGGGAGCTGTTTTTT. Its protein is CASSLIGAAGELFF.

V usage is TRBV4-3 and J usage is TRBJ2-1; TRBD1 is a possible D gene (6 bases). Germline CDR1 and CDR2: LGHNA and YSLEER. This CDR3 contains 18 residues. Trimming took off 4 bases at V and 4 bases at J, with 23 bases between the two ends. CDR3 bases: TGCGCCAGCAGCCGTAGAAGGGGGATGGACGCCCCTTACAATGAGCAGTTCTTC. As protein: CASSRRRGMDAPYNEQFF.

This clone was counted a few times. This chain joins TRBV5-1 and TRBJ1-2, with 10 nucleotides matching TRBD1. This CDR3 contains 18 residues. Per the germline V gene, CDR1 is SGHRS and CDR2 is YFSETQ. Trimming took 4 bases from V and 5 from J; bases not matched to a gene: 17. The CDR3 DNA is TGCGCCAGCAGCCACCCTGGGACAGGGGCCACCCTCGGGTATGGCTACACCTTC. Protein product: CASSHPGTGATLGYGYTF.

This chain joins TRBV3-1 (or the pseudogene TRBV3-2) and TRBJ2-1; perhaps TRBD2 as D (6 bases). The CDR3 is made up of 17 amino acids. CDR1 is LGHDT and CDR2 is YNNKEL in the germline V gene (reference sequence). Trimming removed 3 bases at V and 7 bases at J, with 22 bases between. The CDR3 sequence: CASSHVFSGTGWNEQFF. CDR3 coding DNA: TGTGCCAGCAGCCACGTATTTTCCGGGACTGGGTGGAATGAGCAGTTCTTC.

The genes are TRBV7-9 and TRBJ1-4; 8 bases are a match to TRBD1. The CDR3 extends over 14 amino acids. Germline V gene data show CDR1 as SEHNR and CDR2 as FQNEAQ (reference sequence). V was clipped by 6 bases and J by 6 bases; unmatched bases: 6. The CDR3 sequence is CASSADRVDEKLFF. The CDR3 coding sequence is TGTGCCAGCAGTGCGGACAGGGTAGATGAAAAACTGTTTTTT.

J is TRBJ2-7 and V is TRBV7-2, with 9 nucleotides matching TRBD2. The CDR3 totals 14 residues. Germline assignment: CDR1 SGHTA and CDR2 FQGNSA. Trimming at V came to 6 bases and at J to 2 bases, leaving 5 bases not matched to a gene. CDR3 amino acids: CASSEQRGAYEQYF. DNA of the CDR3: TGTGCCAGCAGTGAACAGCGGGGGGCCTACGAGCAGTACTTC.

The chain uses TRBV6-2 or TRBV6-3 and TRBJ2-7, with a tentative D call TRBD2 (6 bases). V was cut by 0 bases and J by 1 base, with 10 bases left in between. Germline CDR1 is MNHEY and CDR2 is SVGEGT. The CDR3 runs to 15 residues. For the CDR3, the DNA is TGTGCCAGCAGTTACTCGACGGACTATTCCTACGAGCAGTACTTC. Residues: CASSYSTDYSYEQYF.

This clone appeared a single time. The rearrangement uses TRBV11-1 and TRBJ2-7, with 9 nucleotides matching TRBD2. This CDR3 is 16 amino acids long. V shed 4 bases, J shed 5 bases, and the junction held 12 bases outside the gene matches. Germline V gene lookup returns CDR1 SGHAT and CDR2 FQDESV (reference sequence). The CDR3 nucleotides read TGTGCCAGCAGCTCGACAAGCGGGAGGAAACCCCACGAGCAGTACTTC. Its protein is CASSSTSGRKPHEQYF.

The V call is TRBV19, the J call TRBJ2-5, with D maybe TRBD1 (5 bases). The germline V gene encodes CDR1 LNHDA and CDR2 SQIVND (reference sequence). The V and J ends lost 1 base and 4 bases respectively, with 13 bases between them. This CDR3 is built from 15 residues. CDR3 residues: CASSIGGADGETQYF. The CDR3 DNA is TGTGCCAGTAGTATAGGTGGGGCGGATGGAGAGACCCAGTACTTC. Based on the CDR3 plus reference TRBV19 and TRBJ2-5, the full variable domain is DGGITQSPKYLFRKEGQNVTLSCEQNLNHDAMYWYRQDPGQGLRLIYYSQIVNDFQKGDIAEGYSVSREKKESFPLTVTSAQKNPTAFYLCASSIGGADGETQYFGPGTRLLVL.

This chain links TRBV9 with TRBJ1-2; perhaps TRBD1 as D (5 bases). The CDR3 runs to 15 residues. The V gene lost 6 bases and the J gene lost 4 bases, with 19 bases spanning the gap. Germline CDR1 and CDR2: SGDLS and YYNGEE. The CDR3 DNA sequence: TGTGCCAGCACCCACACCCCTGACAGCAGCTATGGCTACACCTTC. Translation: CASTHTPDSSYGYTF.

CDR3 residues: CASSYSTQGAHEQYF. Written as DNA, the CDR3 is TGTGCCAGCAGTTACTCGACACAGGGGGCCCACGAGCAGTACTTC. V usage is TRBV6-6 and J usage is TRBJ2-7; 9 bases are shared with TRBD1. This CDR3 spans 15 amino acids. The germline CDR1 and CDR2 sequences are MNHNY and SVGAGI (reference sequence). The junction had 5 bases not matched to a gene; V was cut back by 0 bases and J by 5 bases.

Worth noting for this clone: The sample carries other DNA sequences with the same CDR3. The chain is built from TRBV5-4 and TRBJ2-1; possible D gene TRBD2, 5 bases. The length of the CDR3 is 13 residues. V shed 4 bases and J shed 6 bases, with 11 bases lying between them. Germline V lookup: CDR1 SGHNT, CDR2 YYREEE (reference sequence). CDR3 bases: TGTGCCAGCAGCCTAGCAGGAGGCAATGAGCAGTTCTTC. Its protein product is CASSLAGGNEQFF.